This T cell receptor beta chain was identified during a study of response to subunit inactivated influenza vaccine. Study observations and caveats: It was suggested by the authors that few new T cells are recruited by each seasonal influenza vaccination.

This clonotype was counted at least ten times. What it recognizes is unknown. Losses at the gene ends were 0 bases for V and 7 bases for J; bases not matched to a gene: 5. The CDR3 extends over 15 amino acids. In germline, CDR1 is SGHRS, CDR2 YFSETQ. A single record per CDR3 protein comes from TCRdb applying MiXCR to the RT-PCR reads. The table has 530,000 or so distinct CDR3 sequences, over 9.5% seen once. This sequence joins TRBV5-1 and TRBJ2-2, with 8 bases fitting TRBD1. The sample was PBMCs from blood, taken on the day of vaccination. The TCR comes from a man aged 50 or older who received an inactivated influenza vaccine. The CDR3 spells CASSLGQGTGGELFF. CDR3 sequence (DNA): TGCGCCAGCAGCTTGGGACAGGGGACAGGCGGGGAGCTGTTTTTT.